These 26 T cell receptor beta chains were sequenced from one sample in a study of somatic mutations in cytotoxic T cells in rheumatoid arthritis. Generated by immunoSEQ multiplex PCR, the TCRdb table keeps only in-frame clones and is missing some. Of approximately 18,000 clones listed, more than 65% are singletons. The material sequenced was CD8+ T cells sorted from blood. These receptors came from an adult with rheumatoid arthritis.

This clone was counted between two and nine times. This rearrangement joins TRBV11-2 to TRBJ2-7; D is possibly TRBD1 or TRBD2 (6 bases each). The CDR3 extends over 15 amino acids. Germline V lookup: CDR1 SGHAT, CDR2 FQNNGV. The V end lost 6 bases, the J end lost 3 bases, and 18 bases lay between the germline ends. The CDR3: CASSPFGGTRYEQYF. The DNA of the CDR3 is TGTGCCAGCAGTCCCTTCGGGGGCACACGCTACGAGCAGTACTTC.

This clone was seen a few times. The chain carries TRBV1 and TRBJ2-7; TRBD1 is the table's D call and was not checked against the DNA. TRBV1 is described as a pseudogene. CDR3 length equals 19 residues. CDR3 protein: CTSSPLRSGRSSRPYEQYF. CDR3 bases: TGCACCAGCAGCCCCCTCCGATCAGGGCGCAGTAGTCGGCCCTACGAGCAGTACTTC.

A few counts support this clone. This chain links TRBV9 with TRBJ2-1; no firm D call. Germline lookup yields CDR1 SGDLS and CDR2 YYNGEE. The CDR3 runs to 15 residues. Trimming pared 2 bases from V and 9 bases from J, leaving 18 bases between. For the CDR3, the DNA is TGTGCCAGCAGCGTCACCGGGCCAGATGTGGGTGAGCAGTTCTTC. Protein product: CASSVTGPDVGEQFF.

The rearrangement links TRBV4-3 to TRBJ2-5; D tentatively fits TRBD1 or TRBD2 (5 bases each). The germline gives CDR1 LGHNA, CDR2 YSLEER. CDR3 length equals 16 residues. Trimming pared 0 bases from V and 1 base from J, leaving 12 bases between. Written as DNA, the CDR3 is TGCGCCAGCAGCCAAGATGATGGGACGACCCAAGAGACCCAGTACTTC. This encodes CASSQDDGTTQETQYF.

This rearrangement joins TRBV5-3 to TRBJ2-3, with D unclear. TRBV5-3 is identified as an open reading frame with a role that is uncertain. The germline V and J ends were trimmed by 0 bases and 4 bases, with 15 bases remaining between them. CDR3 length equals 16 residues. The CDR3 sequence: CARSLEVEMTSDTQYF. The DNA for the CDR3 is TGTGCCAGAAGCTTGGAGGTCGAAATGACCTCAGATACGCAGTATTTT.

The CDR3 DNA reads TGCGCCAGCAGCTTGGGCGGATACGCCTACGAGCAGTACTTC. Translating gives CASSLGGYAYEQYF. This chain links TRBV5-1 with TRBJ2-7; D uncertain. CDR3 length: 14 amino acids. Germline CDR1 and CDR2: SGHRS and YFSETQ. Between the trimmed V and J ends, which lost 0 bases and 2 bases, there was a span of 9 bases.

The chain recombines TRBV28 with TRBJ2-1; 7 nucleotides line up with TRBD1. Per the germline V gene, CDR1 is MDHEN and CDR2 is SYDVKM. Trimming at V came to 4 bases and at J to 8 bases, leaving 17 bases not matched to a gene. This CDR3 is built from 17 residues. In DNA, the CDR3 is TGTGCCAGCAGTTCAACTAGGGGGCCCCTACTTGGGGATGAGCAGTTCTTC. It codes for CASSSTRGPLLGDEQFF.

CDR3 sequence: CSVEETGYGTEAFF. CDR3 sequence (DNA): TGCAGCGTTGAAGAGACAGGGTATGGCACTGAAGCTTTCTTT. The chain has TRBV29-1 and TRBJ1-1; 7 positions agree with TRBD1. The CDR3 runs to 14 residues. From germline, CDR1 is SQVTM and CDR2 ANQGSEA. The junction had 5 bases not matched to a gene; V was cut back by 0 bases and J by 4 bases. The full variable domain, rest sourced from reference TRBV29-1 and TRBJ1-1, is SAVISQKPSRDICQRGTSLTIQCQVDSQVTMMFWYRQQPGQSLTLIATANQGSEATYESGFVIDKFPISRPNLTFSTLTVSNMSPEDSSIYLCSVEETGYGTEAFFGQGTRLTVV.

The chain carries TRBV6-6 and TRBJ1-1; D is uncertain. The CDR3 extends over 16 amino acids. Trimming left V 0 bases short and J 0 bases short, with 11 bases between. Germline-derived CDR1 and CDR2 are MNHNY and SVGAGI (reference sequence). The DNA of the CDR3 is TGTGCCAGCAGTTACTCTAGTGTCGGTTTGAACACTGAAGCTTTCTTT. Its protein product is CASSYSSVGLNTEAFF.

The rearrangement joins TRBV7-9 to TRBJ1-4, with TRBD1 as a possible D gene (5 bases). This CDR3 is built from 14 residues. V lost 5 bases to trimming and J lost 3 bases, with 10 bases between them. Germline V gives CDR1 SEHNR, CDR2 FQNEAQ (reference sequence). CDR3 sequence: CASSLPRANEKLFF. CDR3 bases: TGTGCCAGCAGCCTTCCCAGGGCTAATGAAAAACTGTTTTTT. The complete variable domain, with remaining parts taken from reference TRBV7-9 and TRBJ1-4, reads DTGVSQNPRHKITKRGQNVTFRCDPISEHNRLYWYRQTLGQGPEFLTYFQNEAQLEKSRLLSDRFSAERPKGSFSTLEIQRTEQGDSAMYLCASSLPRANEKLFFGSGTQLSVL.

In nucleotides, the CDR3 is TGCGCCAGCAGCCAAGATTTCTTCTTCGGGGGCCTGAACACCGGGGAGCTGTTTTTT. Its protein product is CASSQDFFFGGLNTGELFF. V usage is TRBV4-1 and J usage is TRBJ2-2; the D gene could be TRBD1 or TRBD2 (6 bases each). The germline CDR1 and CDR2 sequences are MGHRA and YSYEKL. The V end lost 0 bases, the J end lost 1 base, and 18 bases lay between the germline ends. CDR3 length: 19 residues.

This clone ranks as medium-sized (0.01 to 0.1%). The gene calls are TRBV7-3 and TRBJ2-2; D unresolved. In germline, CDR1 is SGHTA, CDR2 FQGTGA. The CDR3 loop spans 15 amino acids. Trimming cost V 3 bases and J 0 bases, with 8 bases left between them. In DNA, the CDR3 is TGTGCCAGCAGCTTGGATGGAGCGAACACCGGGGAGCTGTTTTTT. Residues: CASSLDGANTGELFF. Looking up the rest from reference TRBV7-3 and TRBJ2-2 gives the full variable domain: GAGVSQTPSNKVTEKGKYVELRCDPISGHTALYWYRQSLGQGPEFLIYFQGTGAADDSGLPNDRFFAVRPEGSVSTLKIQRTERGDSAVYLCASSLDGANTGELFFGEGSRLTVL.

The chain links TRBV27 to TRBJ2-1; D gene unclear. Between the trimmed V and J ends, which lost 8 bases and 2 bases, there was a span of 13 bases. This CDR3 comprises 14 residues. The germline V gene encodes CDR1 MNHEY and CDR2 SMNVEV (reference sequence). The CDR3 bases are TGTGCCAGCCCCCCTCCCGGACCCTACAATGAGCAGTTCTTC. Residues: CASPPPGPYNEQFF.

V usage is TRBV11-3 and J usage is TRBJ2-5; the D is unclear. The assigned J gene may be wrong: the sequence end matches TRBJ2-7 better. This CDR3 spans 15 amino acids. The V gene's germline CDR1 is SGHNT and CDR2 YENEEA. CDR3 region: CASSLESEQRYEQYF. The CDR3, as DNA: TGTGCCAGCAGCTTAGAATCGGAACAGCGCTACGAGCAGTACTTC.

The CDR3 DNA sequence: TGTGCCAGCAGCGTAGCTGCCGGGTATGGCTACACCTTC. Translating gives CASSVAAGYGYTF. The chain carries TRBV9 and TRBJ1-2; D ambiguous. CDR1 and CDR2 (germline): SGDLS, YYNGEE. The CDR3 spans 13 residues. Trimming shortened V by 0 bases and J by 5 bases, and 8 bases separated the two germline ends.

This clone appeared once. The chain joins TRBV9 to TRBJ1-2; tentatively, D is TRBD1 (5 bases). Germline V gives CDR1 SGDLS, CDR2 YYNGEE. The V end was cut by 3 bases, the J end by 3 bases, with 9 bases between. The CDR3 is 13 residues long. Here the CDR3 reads CASSAGTYYGYTF. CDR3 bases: TGTGCCAGCAGCGCTGGGACGTACTATGGCTACACCTTC.

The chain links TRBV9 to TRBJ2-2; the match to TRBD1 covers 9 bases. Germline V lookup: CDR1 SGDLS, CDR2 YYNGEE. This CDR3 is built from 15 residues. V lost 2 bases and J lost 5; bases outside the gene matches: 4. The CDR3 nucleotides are TGTGCCAGCAGCGTTTTCGGGACAGGGACCGGGGAGCTGTTTTTT. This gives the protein CASSVFGTGTGELFF.

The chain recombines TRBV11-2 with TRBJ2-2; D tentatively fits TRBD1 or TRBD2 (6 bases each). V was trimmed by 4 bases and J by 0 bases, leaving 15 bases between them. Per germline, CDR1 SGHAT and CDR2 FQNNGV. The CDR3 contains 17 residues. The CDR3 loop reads CASSSRWGAANTGELFF. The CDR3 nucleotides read TGTGCCAGCAGCTCCCGGTGGGGGGCGGCGAACACCGGGGAGCTGTTTTTT.

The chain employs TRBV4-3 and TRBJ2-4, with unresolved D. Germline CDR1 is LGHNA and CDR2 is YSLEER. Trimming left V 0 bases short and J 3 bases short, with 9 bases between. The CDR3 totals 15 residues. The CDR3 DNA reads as TGCGCCAGCAGCCAAGACAGTCGGCACAAAAACATTCAGTACTTC. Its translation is CASSQDSRHKNIQYF.

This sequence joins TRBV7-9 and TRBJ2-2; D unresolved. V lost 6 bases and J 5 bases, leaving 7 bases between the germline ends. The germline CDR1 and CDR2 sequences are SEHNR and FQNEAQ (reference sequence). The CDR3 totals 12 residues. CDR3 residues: CASSSGTGELFF. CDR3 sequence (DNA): TGTGCCAGCAGTTCCGGGACCGGGGAGCTGTTTTTT.

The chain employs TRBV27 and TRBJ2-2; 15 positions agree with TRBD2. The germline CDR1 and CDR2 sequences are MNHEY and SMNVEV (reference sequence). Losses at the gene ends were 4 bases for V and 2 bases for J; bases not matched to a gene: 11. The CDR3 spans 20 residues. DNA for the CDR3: TGTGCCAGCAGTTCCAACCGTGAGGGACTAGCGGGGGGAAACACCGGGGAGCTGTTTTTT. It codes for CASSSNREGLAGGNTGELFF.

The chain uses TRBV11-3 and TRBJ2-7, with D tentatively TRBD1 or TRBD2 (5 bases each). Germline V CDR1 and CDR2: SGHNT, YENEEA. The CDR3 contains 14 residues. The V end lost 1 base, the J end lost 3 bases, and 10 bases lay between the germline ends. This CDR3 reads CASSLGGEIYEQYF. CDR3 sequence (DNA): TGTGCCAGCAGCTTAGGAGGGGAAATCTACGAGCAGTACTTC.

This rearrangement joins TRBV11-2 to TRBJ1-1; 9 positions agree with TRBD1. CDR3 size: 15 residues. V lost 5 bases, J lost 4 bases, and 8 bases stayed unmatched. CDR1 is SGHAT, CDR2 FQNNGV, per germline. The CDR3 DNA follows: TGTGCCAGCAGCCCAGGACAGGGGCCTAGCACTGAAGCTTTCTTT. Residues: CASSPGQGPSTEAFF.

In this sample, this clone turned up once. CDR3: CASSLMAGGSNQPQHF. CDR3 nucleotides: TGTGCCAGCAGCTTAATGGCAGGGGGTAGCAATCAGCCCCAGCATTTT. The V call is TRBV7-6, the J call TRBJ1-5; 7 nucleotides line up with TRBD1. Germline values: CDR1 SGHVS, CDR2 FNYEAQ. The CDR3 has 16 amino acids. Trimming took 2 bases from V and 0 from J; bases not matched to a gene: 4.

The CDR3 sequence is CASSQDLGGTYNEQFF. For the CDR3, the DNA is TGCGCCAGCAGCCAAGATCTAGGGGGTACCTACAATGAGCAGTTCTTC. The V gene is TRBV4-3, the J gene TRBJ2-1; D possibly corresponds to TRBD1 (6 bases). This CDR3 comprises 16 residues. Between the trimmed V and J ends, which lost 0 bases and 2 bases, there was a span of 11 bases. The germline V gene has CDR1 LGHNA and CDR2 YSLEER.

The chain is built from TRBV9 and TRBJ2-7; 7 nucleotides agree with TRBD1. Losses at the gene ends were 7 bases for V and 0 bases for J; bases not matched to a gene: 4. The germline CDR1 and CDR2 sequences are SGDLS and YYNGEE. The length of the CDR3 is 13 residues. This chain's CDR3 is CASAPGGSYEQYF. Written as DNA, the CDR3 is TGTGCCAGCGCCCCAGGGGGCTCCTACGAGCAGTACTTC.